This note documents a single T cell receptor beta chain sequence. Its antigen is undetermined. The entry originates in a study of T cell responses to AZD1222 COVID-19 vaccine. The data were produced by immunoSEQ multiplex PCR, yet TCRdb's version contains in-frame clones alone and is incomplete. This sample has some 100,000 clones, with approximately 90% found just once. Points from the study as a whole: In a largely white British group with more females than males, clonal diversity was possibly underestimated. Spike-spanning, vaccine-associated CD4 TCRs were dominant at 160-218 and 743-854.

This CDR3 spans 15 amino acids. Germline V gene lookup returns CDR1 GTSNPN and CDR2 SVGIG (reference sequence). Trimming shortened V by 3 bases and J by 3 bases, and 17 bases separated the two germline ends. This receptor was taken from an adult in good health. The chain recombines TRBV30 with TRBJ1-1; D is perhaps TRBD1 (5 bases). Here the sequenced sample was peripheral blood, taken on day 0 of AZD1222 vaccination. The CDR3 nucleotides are TGTGCCTGGAGACTCGTCGGGACGGGGTACACTGAAGCTTTCTTT. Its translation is CAWRLVGTGYTEAFF. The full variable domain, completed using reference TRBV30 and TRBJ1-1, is SQTIHQWPATLVQPVGSPLSLECTVEGTSNPNLYWYRQAAGRGLQLLFYSVGIGQISSEVPQNLSASRPQDRQFILSSKKLLLSDSGFYLCAWRLVGTGYTEAFFGQGTRLTVV.